This paragraph reports one T cell receptor beta chain. In the source study's methods: Using reference gene primer amplification, nucleated cell counts were estimated. Here immunoSEQ multiplex PCR was the method, and the copy in TCRdb shows in-frame clones only, minus some. V, J and clone size were drawn from that table, and D and trimming were deduced from the DNA. The data show about 170,000 clones, with approximately 83% seen just once and roughly 2.6% held by the top ten. This sample was taken from a study of blood T cell repertoires in COVID-19. The V and J ends lost 2 bases and 6 bases, in that order; junction bases with no gene match: 16. The length of the CDR3 is 18 residues. Germline CDR1 reads MNHEY; CDR2 reads SMNVEV (reference sequence).

The chain carries TRBV27 and TRBJ1-1; TRBD1 aligns across 9 bases. The sample consisted of peripheral blood. This TCR derives from a human donor with acute or convalescent COVID-19. The donor label of this sample is uncertain. This CDR3 is CASSLLWSGTGTSAEAFF. CDR3 in DNA: TGTGCCAGCAGTTTACTTTGGAGTGGGACAGGGACATCCGCTGAAGCTTTCTTT.